The clone carrying this TCR beta chain was counted ten times or more. V was trimmed by 5 bases and J by 2 bases, leaving 10 bases between them. This CDR3 is 14 amino acids long. TCRdb redid the calling of the RT-PCR reads with MiXCR, one entry per CDR3 protein. The data hold about 680,000 distinct CDR3 sequences, with 14% observed a single time. This clonotype was obtained from a female donor in good health, serving as a healthy control. The gene calls are TRBV12-3 or TRBV12-4 and TRBJ2-1; D uncertain. Sequencing was done on a sample of memory CD4+ T cells from blood. The CDR3 loop is CASSRNQPYNEQFF. DNA for the CDR3: TGTGCCAGCAGTCGAAATCAACCCTACAATGAGCAGTTCTTC.